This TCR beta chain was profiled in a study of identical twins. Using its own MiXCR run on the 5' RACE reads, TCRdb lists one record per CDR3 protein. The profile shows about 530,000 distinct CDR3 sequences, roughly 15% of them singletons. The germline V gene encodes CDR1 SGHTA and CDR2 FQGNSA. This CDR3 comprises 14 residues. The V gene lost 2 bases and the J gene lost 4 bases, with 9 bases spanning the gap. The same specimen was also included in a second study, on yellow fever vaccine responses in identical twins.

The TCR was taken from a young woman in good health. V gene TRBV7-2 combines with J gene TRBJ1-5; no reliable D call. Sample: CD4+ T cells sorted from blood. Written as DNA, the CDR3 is TGTGCCAGCAGCTTATCAACGGGTAATCAGCCCCAGCATTTT. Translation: CASSLSTGNQPQHF.